The 7 T cell receptor beta chains below come from one sample, sequenced in a study of patients and donors after allogeneic stem cell transplantation. TCRdb fed the RT-PCR reads into MiXCR, producing one record per CDR3 protein. The data show fewer than 75,000 distinct CDR3 sequences, more than 10% seen once. The source material was blood, either unsorted or a sorted T cell fraction (not recorded which). The receptors come from a human donor who was either an allogeneic HSCT recipient or a stem cell or donor lymphocyte infusion donor (not recorded which). It is not recorded whose cells these are; they may come from a transplant donor.

V usage is TRBV6-6 and J usage is TRBJ2-7; 8 bases agree with TRBD1. Germline assignment: CDR1 MNHNY and CDR2 SVGAGI (reference sequence). Unmatched junction bases numbered 9, after V lost 5 bases and J lost 3 bases. The CDR3 has 15 amino acids. The chain's CDR3 is CASSPPRQGIYEQYF. The CDR3, as DNA: TGTGCCAGCAGTCCCCCAAGACAGGGGATCTACGAGCAGTACTTC.

This chain connects TRBV5-6 to TRBJ2-3; 13 bases are a match to TRBD2. Germline CDR1 and CDR2: SGHDT and YYEEEE. This CDR3 has 19 residues. J was trimmed by 4 bases and V by 6 bases; bases with no gene match: 17. The CDR3 DNA sequence: TGTGCCAGCATATCCTGGGGACTAGCGGGATGGTCGAGCGCAGATACGCAGTATTTT. Its translation: CASISWGLAGWSSADTQYF.

CDR3 bases: TGTGCCACCAGTTCAGCCCAGGACGCGAACACCGGGGAGCTGTTTTTT. It translates to CATSSAQDANTGELFF. This chain connects TRBV24-1 to TRBJ2-2, with unresolved D. CDR1 is KGHDR and CDR2 is SFDVKD in the germline V gene. This CDR3 is 16 amino acids long. Trimming pared 6 bases from V and 0 bases from J, leaving 13 bases between.

For this clonotype: One base away lies a much larger clone, so this may be a sequencing read error. The chain has TRBV3-1 and TRBJ1-1, with D unresolved. The germline V gene encodes CDR1 LGHDT and CDR2 YNNKEL (reference sequence). V dropped 0 bases and J dropped 5 bases, with 10 bases sitting between them. This CDR3 is 14 amino acids long. The CDR3 spells CASSQDTLVTEAFF. The CDR3 DNA reads as TGTGCCAGCAGCCAAGATACGTTGGTTACTGAAGCTTTCTTT.

This clonotype has a count of ten or more. The chain has TRBV27 and TRBJ1-2, with a tentative D call TRBD1 (5 bases). V was pared by 3 bases and J by 3 bases, with 11 bases between. This CDR3 contains 14 residues. Per the germline V gene, CDR1 is MNHEY and CDR2 is SMNVEV (reference sequence). The CDR3, as DNA: TGTGCCAGCAGTTTCGATCAGGGCCACTATGGCTACACCTTC. This translates into CASSFDQGHYGYTF.

This clonotype has at least ten counts. In nucleotides, the CDR3 is TGCGCCAGCAGTGACCGGGGACAGGGGGAATCAGATACGCAGTATTTT. Residues: CASSDRGQGESDTQYF. The rearrangement joins TRBV10-1 to TRBJ2-3; 11 positions match TRBD1. V shed 3 bases and J 4 bases; nucleotides not matched to a gene: 6. The V gene's germline CDR1 is WNHNN and CDR2 SYGVQD (reference sequence). The CDR3 is made up of 16 amino acids.

As for this clonotype: One base away lies a much larger clone, so this may be a sequencing read error. The chain is built from TRBV27 and TRBJ2-1; TRBD1 might be the D (6 bases). Germline assignment: CDR1 MNHEY and CDR2 SMNVEV (reference sequence). The CDR3 sequence is 15 residues long. V was clipped by 6 bases and J by 3 bases, with 15 bases between them. CDR3 nucleotide sequence: TGTGCCAGCAGCTTCGGACAGAGCTTCTACAATGAGCAGTTCTTC. It yields the protein CASSFGQSFYNEQFF.